Presented here are 14 T cell receptor beta chains from one specimen sequenced in a study of blood T cells in healthy people across ages (dated by TCRdb to the mid-2010s). The method was 5' RACE. Sequencer: Illumina HiSeq 2500. A second 7 to 11 cycle PCR used a sample-barcoded 5' primer and a J-beta primer mix. TCRdb passed the public sequencing reads through fastp at Q25 and MiXCR, retaining productive beta sequences. Rows with a matching CDR3 protein are joined into one entry that keeps the most common DNA and genes. The sample table holds nearly 800,000 distinct CDR3 sequences, of which 45% to 70% were seen once. The ten largest clonotypes hold more than 25% of the sample. Sample: blood. These receptors were collected from a middle-aged man in good health.

The chain joins TRBV28 to TRBJ1-1, with D unresolved. This CDR3 is built from 15 residues. V was trimmed by 3 bases and J by 5 bases, leaving 16 bases between them. Germline V CDR1 and CDR2: MDHEN, SYDVKM. The CDR3 nucleotides are TGTGCCAGCAGTTTCATGGGCGGCCAGCGGACTGAAGCTTTCTTT. Protein product: CASSFMGGQRTEAFF.

This sequence joins TRBV6-2 or TRBV6-3 and TRBJ2-1, with 12 bases fitting TRBD2. Near its end, the DNA agrees better with TRBJ2-7, so the J call may be wrong. Germline lookup yields CDR1 MNHEY and CDR2 SVGEGT. This CDR3 is 16 amino acids long. CDR3 DNA: TGTGCCAGCAGTTACTGGACTAGCGGGGCAAACAATGAGCAGTACTTC. Its translation is CASSYWTSGANNEQYF.

The rearrangement links TRBV6-2 or TRBV6-3 to TRBJ2-5, with 10 bases matching TRBD2. V was pared by 10 bases and J by 4 bases, with 9 bases of the junction left unmatched. Germline V gene data show CDR1 as MNHEY and CDR2 as SVGEGT. The CDR3 length is 14 residues. The CDR3: CATLEAGGGETQYF. The CDR3 DNA sequence: TGTGCCACCCTCGAAGCGGGAGGGGGAGAGACCCAGTACTTC.

The chain employs TRBV28 and TRBJ2-4; tentatively, D is TRBD1 or TRBD2 (5 bases each). V lost 4 bases and J lost 0, with 16 bases in between. The CDR3 contains 17 residues. CDR1 and CDR2 (germline): MDHEN, SYDVKM. Here the CDR3 reads CASSSMIGGLAKNIQYF. Here the CDR3 DNA reads TGTGCCAGCAGTTCCATGATTGGGGGTCTAGCCAAAAACATTCAGTACTTC.

This clonotype was counted only a few times. The chain is built from TRBV7-2 and TRBJ2-4; possible D gene TRBD2, 6 bases. The J call may be incorrect, as the DNA end agrees better with TRBJ2-7. Looked up from germline, CDR1 is SGHTA and CDR2 is FQGNSA. This CDR3 has 13 residues. The CDR3: CASSLQRELEQYF. The CDR3, as DNA: TGTGCCAGCAGCTTACAACGGGAGCTCGAGCAGTACTTC.

V usage is TRBV28 and J usage is TRBJ2-5; possibly TRBD1 or TRBD2 for D (7 bases each). The DNA end is more similar to TRBJ2-7, so the J call may be wrong. The CDR3 has 14 amino acids. Germline V lookup: CDR1 MDHEN, CDR2 SYDVKM. The CDR3 bases are TGTGCCAGCAACCCAGGGGGGGTGGGTTACGAGCAGTACTTC. Amino acid sequence: CASNPGGVGYEQYF.

The chain employs TRBV20-1 and TRBJ2-5; 8 bases are a match to TRBD2. Germline CDR1 reads DFQATT; CDR2 reads SNEGSKA (reference sequence). This CDR3 is 14 amino acids long. The trim removed 1 base at V and 1 base at J, leaving 2 bases unmatched. As DNA, the CDR3 is TGCAGTGCTAGAGCGGGGGGGGTCCAAGAGACCCAGTACTTC. Amino acids: CSARAGGVQETQYF.

A few counts support this clonotype. The chain couples TRBV7-7 to TRBJ2-1; TRBD1 is a possible D gene (5 bases). The CDR3 runs 13 residues. Germline V CDR1 and CDR2: SSHAT, FNYEAQ (reference sequence). The V end lost 5 bases, the J end lost 9 bases, and 14 bases lay between the germline ends. As DNA, the CDR3 is TGTGCCAGCAGCCTCACCTTTAGGGGTGAGCAGTTCTTC. It translates to CASSLTFRGEQFF.

V and J are TRBV27 and TRBJ2-1; weak D call: TRBD2 (6 bases). Germline loops: CDR1 MNHEY, CDR2 SMNVEV (reference sequence). V lost 3 bases and J 5 bases, leaving 14 bases between the germline ends. The CDR3 loop spans 15 amino acids. The CDR3 sequence is CASSLEGGADNEQFF. In nucleotides, the CDR3 is TGTGCCAGCAGTTTGGAGGGAGGCGCAGACAATGAGCAGTTCTTC.

The chain carries TRBV7-2 and TRBJ2-1; 8 bases are a match to TRBD2. Germline trimming cut 4 bases from V and 7 bases from J; bases unmatched to any gene: 12. Germline V lookup: CDR1 SGHTA, CDR2 FQGNSA. The CDR3 length is 16 residues. The chain's CDR3 is CASSSFPGLVLNEQFF. In nucleotides, the CDR3 is TGTGCCAGCAGCTCCTTTCCGGGACTAGTTCTAAATGAGCAGTTCTTC.

This clonotype has only a few counts. The V gene is TRBV6-2 or TRBV6-3, the J gene TRBJ2-5; D remains unclear. V was pared by 0 bases and J by 2 bases, with 7 bases between. There are 14 residues in the CDR3. Germline CDR1 reads MNHEY; CDR2 reads SVGEGT. The CDR3 nucleotides read TGTGCCAGCAGTTACTCTTTCCAACAAGAGACCCAGTACTTC. Translation: CASSYSFQQETQYF.

This clonotype was picked up a small number of times. The genes are TRBV7-3 and TRBJ1-4; D is unclear. The CDR3 runs 15 residues. V lost 1 base and J lost 3, with 9 bases in between. Germline loops: CDR1 SGHTA, CDR2 FQGTGA. CDR3 protein: CASSLRAGPNEKLFF. DNA of the CDR3: TGTGCCAGCAGCTTAAGGGCAGGCCCTAATGAAAAACTGTTTTTT.

The CDR3 loop reads CASSFTRGQGANEQYF. The CDR3 nucleotides read TGTGCCAGCAGCTTCACAAGGGGACAGGGGGCCAATGAGCAGTACTTC. The rearrangement uses TRBV7-2 and TRBJ2-1, with 12 bases that match TRBD1. With the DNA end fitting TRBJ2-7 better, the J assignment may be wrong. Germline V gene sequence: CDR1 SGHTA, CDR2 FQGNSA. The CDR3 extends over 16 amino acids.

This clonotype was seen just once. V and J are TRBV5-1 and TRBJ2-1, with TRBD2 matching over 7 bases. The trim removed 7 bases at V and 7 bases at J, leaving 8 bases unmatched. The germline V gene has CDR1 SGHRS and CDR2 YFSETQ. The CDR3 runs to 13 residues. The CDR3 DNA reads TGCGCCAGCGGACTAGGAAAGGGGAATGAGCAGTTCTTC. This codes for CASGLGKGNEQFF.